This TCR beta chain was recovered during a study of cytomegalovirus exposure and HLA in healthy donors. Points from the study as a whole: The study recorded 164 TCR beta chains that were cytomegalovirus-associated.

13 Jbeta primers and 60 Vbeta primers were used for the PCR. Only in-frame clones appear in the TCRdb table, and some are missing; sequencing was by immunoSEQ multiplex PCR. This sample has around 110,000 clones, with approximately 70% found just once. Turning to this clone: Antigen unknown.

The CDR3 spans 11 residues. The germline V gene encodes CDR1 SQVTM and CDR2 ANQGSEA. The source of this sequence is a woman in her 30s in good health and CMV-seronegative. The sequencing sample was made of PBMCs. This chain joins TRBV29-1 and TRBJ2-3, with D maybe TRBD2 (6 bases). DNA for the CDR3: TGCAGTGGAGGGTGGGCAGATACGCAGTATTTT. Its translation: CSGGWADTQYF.